The 13 T cell receptor beta chains reported below all come from one sample, sequenced in a study of tumor-infiltrating lymphocytes in glioblastoma multiforme (dated by TCRdb to between 2016 and 2019). Sequenced on an Illumina HiSeq 2500. Using a modified ARM-PCR protocol with multiple V-beta primers and a C-beta primer, the team built TCRB libraries from RNA through three nested multiplex PCR rounds. TCRdb itself trimmed the public reads at Q25 with fastp, ran MiXCR and retained productive beta chains. Each entry is one CDR3 protein sequence, shown with its most common DNA and genes. For this sample there are approximately 30,000 distinct CDR3 sequences; about 64% appear just once. The top ten constitute around 34% of the sample. Material for sequencing was brain tumor tissue. These receptors were collected from a male donor with glioblastoma.

V usage is TRBV11-3 and J usage is TRBJ2-7; D ambiguous. V was cut by 0 bases and J by 0 bases, with 9 bases left in between. The CDR3 consists of 15 residues. Germline CDR1 and CDR2: SGHNT and YENEEA. CDR3 nucleotide sequence: TGTGCCAGCAGCTTAGATACCAGGAGCTCCTACGAGCAGTACTTC. This codes for CASSLDTRSSYEQYF.

This clonotype was counted only a few times. The chain joins TRBV18 to TRBJ2-7, with 13 bases matching TRBD2. CDR1 and CDR2 from the germline V gene are KGHSH and LQKENI. With V trimmed by 4 bases and J by 2 bases, 2 bases remained unmatched. The CDR3 is 15 residues long. In DNA form, the CDR3 reads TGTGCCAGCTCACACGGACTAGCGGGAGCCTACGAGCAGTACTTC. It yields the protein CASSHGLAGAYEQYF. The variable domain in full, completed from reference TRBV18 and TRBJ2-7, reads NAGVMQNPRHLVRRRGQEARLRCSPMKGHSHVYWYRQLPEEGLKFMVYLQKENIIDESGMPKERFSAEFPKEGPSILRIQQVVRGDSAAYFCASSHGLAGAYEQYFGPGTRLTVT.

Concerning this clonotype: In this CDR3 the conserved last residue, phenylalanine or tryptophan, is missing, so a read error is likely. This sequence joins TRBV29-1 and TRBJ1-2; tentative D call: TRBD1 (5 bases). V lost 4 bases to trimming and J lost 6 bases, with 12 bases between them. CDR1 is SQVTM and CDR2 is ANQGSEA in the germline V gene. CDR3 length: 12 residues. The CDR3 here is CSVVKGYNGYTL. As DNA, the CDR3 is TGCAGCGTTGTTAAGGGGTACAATGGCTACACCCTC.

This chain links TRBV20-1 with TRBJ2-7, with 9 nucleotides matching TRBD2. The length of the CDR3 is 11 residues. CDR1 and CDR2 from the germline V gene are DFQATT and SNEGSKA (reference sequence). CDR3 loop: CRVAGDYKQYF. CDR3 bases: TGCAGAGTAGCGGGAGACTACAAACAGTACTTC.

In this sample, this clonotype turned up once. The genes are TRBV11-2 and TRBJ2-3; no clear D gene. Germline V gene lookup returns CDR1 SGHAT and CDR2 FQNNGV. V was clipped by 4 bases and J by 4 bases, with 6 bases between them. The CDR3 is 12 amino acids. CDR3 in DNA: TGTGCCAGCAGCTGGGTGGCAGATACGCAGTATTTT. As protein: CASSWVADTQYF.

This sequence joins TRBV6-2 or TRBV6-3 and TRBJ2-2; D ambiguous. The germline V gene encodes CDR1 MNHEY and CDR2 SVGEGT. The CDR3 is made up of 14 amino acids. Between the trimmed V and J ends, which lost 10 bases and 3 bases, there was a span of 15 bases. The CDR3 DNA reads TGTGCCATCAACGGCTGGAGCTACACCGGGGAGCTGTTTTTT. It translates to CAINGWSYTGELFF.

To note about this clonotype: An end of the junction does not agree with germline; a read error may underlie this. This chain joins TRBV6-6 and TRBJ1-1, with no clear D. There are 13 residues in the CDR3. From germline, CDR1 is MNHNY and CDR2 SVGAGI (reference sequence). This CDR3 is CVSSYGGSTGAFF. Written as DNA, the CDR3 is TGTGTCAGCAGTTATGGCGGGAGCACTGGAGCTTTCTTT.

The table lists this clonotype with many counts. The CDR3 nucleotides are TGCAGTGCTTTTTCCACCTTTTCCTACGAGCAGTACTTC. Translating it yields CSAFSTFSYEQYF. The rearrangement joins TRBV20-1 to TRBJ2-7; D is ambiguous. Germline V gene lookup returns CDR1 DFQATT and CDR2 SNEGSKA (reference sequence). This CDR3 is 13 amino acids long. With 5 bases removed from V and 1 base from J, the gap between germline ends came to 12 bases.

The chain employs TRBV11-2 and TRBJ2-7; TRBD1 might be the D (5 bases). The CDR3 length is 13 residues. Deletions cut 6 bases from V and 0 bases from J, with 9 bases between. Per the germline V gene, CDR1 is SGHAT and CDR2 is FQNNGV. The CDR3, as DNA: TGTGCCAGCAGGCGCGACAGCTCCTACGAGCAGTACTTC. Its translation is CASRRDSSYEQYF. The whole variable domain, filled in from reference TRBV11-2 and TRBJ2-7, reads EAGVAQSPRYKIIEKRQSVAFWCNPISGHATLYWYQQILGQGPKLLIQFQNNGVVDDSQLPKDRFSAERLKGVDSTLKIQPAKLEDSAVYLCASRRDSSYEQYFGPGTRLTVT.

The sample holds one count of this clonotype. This CDR3 is missing its conserved last phenylalanine or tryptophan, likely due to a read error. The chain couples TRBV5-6 to TRBJ1-2; 10 bases align to TRBD1. The CDR3 contains 14 residues. The germline V gene encodes CDR1 SGHDT and CDR2 YYEEEE. CDR3 sequence reads: CASSRDRGYYGYTL. CDR3 in DNA: TGTGCCAGCAGCCGGGACAGGGGCTACTATGGTTACACCCTC.

CDR3 in DNA: TGTGCCAGCAGCCGTAGCGGGACCGAGACCCAGTACTTC. This gives the protein CASSRSGTETQYF. The V and J genes are TRBV11-1 and TRBJ2-5, with 8 bases that match TRBD2. In germline, CDR1 is SGHAT, CDR2 FQDESV (reference sequence). This CDR3 is 13 amino acids long. J was trimmed by 5 bases and V by 5 bases; bases with no gene match: 4.

This clonotype was seen only a few times. The chain is built from TRBV20-1 and TRBJ2-4; 7 bases align to TRBD1. CDR1 and CDR2 (germline): DFQATT, SNEGSKA (reference sequence). V lost 6 bases to trimming and J lost 6 bases; unmatched junction nucleotides: 2. The CDR3 contains 11 residues. DNA of the CDR3: TGCAGTGCCCGACAGGGAAACATTCAGTACTTC. Its protein is CSARQGNIQYF.

This clonotype was seen repeatedly, ten times or more. The chain employs TRBV29-1 and TRBJ1-1; 9 bases align to TRBD1. V shed 8 bases and J 4 bases; nucleotides not matched to a gene: 11. The CDR3 runs 14 residues. Germline CDR1 SQVTM, CDR2 ANQGSEA. The CDR3, as DNA: TGCAGCATGCCAGGACAGGGGTTCGGCACTGAAGCTTTCTTT. It is translated as CSMPGQGFGTEAFF.